A selection of T cell receptor beta chains follows, all from one sample in a study of radiation and T cells in renal cell carcinoma. Sequenced by immunoSEQ multiplex PCR; TCRdb stores in-frame clones only, minus some. This sample carries 95,000 to 150,000 clones, around 81% of them seen once, and the ten largest clones take 5% to 6.5%. This specimen was blood, taken from a patient whose treatment included radiotherapy and nephrectomy. All receptors come from a man aged 50 to 60 with renal cell carcinoma. CDR3s include the opening cysteine and the closing phenylalanine or tryptophan. A D gene is named only where the DNA matches it firmly. Clone size is not always given. Where it is, it says once, few, many or a class for expanded clones.

cdr3_length d_call clone_size j_call v_call cdr3_nt cdr3_aa
13 NA NA TRBJ2-1 TRBV7-2 TGTGCCAGCAGCTTAGCCGGCCACAATGAGCAGTTCTTC CASSLAGHNEQFF
18 TRBD2 NA TRBJ2-1 TRBV4-2 TGTGCCAGCAGCCAAGGAGGGACTAGCGGGGGGCCGGTCTATGAGCAGTTCTTC CASSQGGTSGGPVYEQFF
15 NA NA TRBJ2-7 TRBV4-3 TGCGCCAGCAGCCAAGAGAGCGGGCAATCCTACGAGCAGTACTTC CASSQESGQSYEQYF
14 NA NA TRBJ2-3 TRBV2 TGTGCCAGCAGCAGACGGGGTCCCACAGATACGCAGTATTTT CASSRRGPTDTQYF
14 NA NA TRBJ2-2 TRBV4-1 TGCGCCAGCAGCCAAGATACGGCCACCCAGGAGCTGTTTTTT CASSQDTATQELFF
14 NA NA TRBJ2-3 TRBV19 TGTGCCAGTACCGAAGGGTGGGGCACAGATACGCAGTATTTT CASTEGWGTDTQYF
15 TRBD1 NA TRBJ2-7 TRBV7-2 TGTGCCAGCAGCTCCATGGACAGGGCTCTCCGGGAGCAGTACTTC CASSSMDRALREQYF
14 NA NA TRBJ1-6 TRBV30 TGTGCCTGGAGTAAGGAGGTAGAGAATTCACCCCTCCACTTT CAWSKEVENSPLHF
13 NA NA TRBJ1-1 TRBV11-2 TGTGCCAGCAGCCAGGATACGAACACTGAAGCTTTCTTT CASSQDTNTEAFF
15 NA few TRBJ2-1 TRBV2 TGTGCCAGCAGGCCTGGCTATAGCTCCTACAATGAGCAGTTCTTC CASRPGYSSYNEQFF
14 NA NA TRBJ1-1 TRBV10-3 TGTGCCATCAGCCCAAGGGGGGTGAACACTGAAGCTTTCTTT CAISPRGVNTEAFF
14 NA NA TRBJ1-1 TRBV2 TGTGCCAGCAGGGCGACAGCGTCGAACACTGAAGCTTTCTTT CASRATASNTEAFF
17 NA NA TRBJ2-7 TRBV14 TGTGCCAGCAGCCAAGCCAACCGCGCATGGGATCTAACCGAGCAGTACTTC CASSQANRAWDLTEQYF
15 NA NA TRBJ2-3 TRBV5-1 TGCGCCAGCAGCTTTATCCCCAGCGCTAGGGATACGCAGTATTTT CASSFIPSARDTQYF
14 TRBD2 NA TRBJ2-3 TRBV27 TGTGCCAGCAGTATGAGACTAGCCGTAGATACGCAGTATTTT CASSMRLAVDTQYF
20 NA NA TRBJ2-5 TRBV14 TGTGCCAGCAGCCAAGGGCTGGGGCCGCCGCAGGCGACGTACCAAGAGACCCAGTACTTC CASSQGLGPPQATYQETQYF
16 TRBD2 NA TRBJ2-2 TRBV5-4 TGTGCCAGCAGCCCGGGAGGGACCCAGAACACCGGGGAGCTGTTTTTT CASSPGGTQNTGELFF
18 NA NA TRBJ1-3 TRBV21-1 TGTGCCAGCAGCAAAAAAGGGACAGGGGGCCCCTCTGGAAACACCATATATTTT CASSKKGTGGPSGNTIYF
15 TRBD2 NA TRBJ2-1 TRBV18 TGTGCCAGCTCACCAGCGGGAGTGGCCTACAATGAGCAGTTCTTC CASSPAGVAYNEQFF
14 TRBD1 NA TRBJ1-5 TRBV7-6 TGTGCCAGCAGCCCAGGACAGGGAGACCAGCCCCAGCATTTT CASSPGQGDQPQHF
13 NA NA TRBJ2-5 TRBV19 TGTGCCAGTAGTATCCAGCGGAAAGAGACCCAGTACTTC CASSIQRKETQYF
14 NA few TRBJ1-5 TRBV5-5 TGTGCCAGCAGCCCCACCGGGAAAAATCAGCCCCAGCATTTT CASSPTGKNQPQHF
16 NA NA TRBJ1-6 TRBV4-3 TGCGCCAGCAGCCATGAAAGAATGGGTTGGGATTCACCCCTCCACTTT CASSHERMGWDSPLHF
16 NA NA TRBJ2-2 TRBV18 TGTGCCAGCTCACCAATAGTCAGCGGATACACCGGGGAGCTGTTTTTT CASSPIVSGYTGELFF
14 NA NA TRBJ2-3 TRBV7-3 TGTGCCAGCAGCCCTACGGTGAACAAAGATACGCAGTATTTT CASSPTVNKDTQYF
15 NA NA TRBJ2-1 TRBV4-3 TGCGCCAGCAGCCAGGGGGTAAGCTCCTACAATGAGCAGTTCTTC CASSQGVSSYNEQFF
12 NA NA TRBJ1-2 TRBV12-5 TGTGCTAGTAGCAGGGAAAGGTATGGCTACACCTTC CASSRERYGYTF
20 NA NA TRBJ2-6 TRBV14 TGTGCCAGCAGCCTCATGCCCCCAGGGTGGGATCGCTCTGGGGCCAACGTCCTGACTTTC CASSLMPPGWDRSGANVLTF
18 NA NA TRBJ2-6 TRBV4-1 TGCGCCAGCAGCCAAGCGGGCAGAATGAGCTCTGGGGCCAACGTCCTGACTTTC CASSQAGRMSSGANVLTF
13 NA NA TRBJ1-1 TRBV19 TGTGCCAGTAGTAGCTATATGAACACTGAAGCTTTCTTT CASSSYMNTEAFF
13 NA NA TRBJ2-5 TRBV7-2 TGTGCCAGCAGCTTTGGCAGCAAAGAGACCCAGTACTTC CASSFGSKETQYF
17 TRBD2 NA TRBJ2-5 TRBV5-1 TGCGCCAGCAGCTTGGTTGGAGCGGGAGATAACCAAGAGACCCAGTACTTC CASSLVGAGDNQETQYF
15 NA NA TRBJ1-2 TRBV5-1 TGCGCCAGCAGCTTGGTGGCAGGGGCAAACTATGGCTACACCTTC CASSLVAGANYGYTF
12 NA NA TRBJ2-3 TRBV27 TGTGCCAGCAGAACGGGGGCAGATACGCAGTATTTT CASRTGADTQYF
14 NA NA TRBJ2-6 TRBV2 TGTGCCAGCGGATTCGGCTCTGGGGCCAACGTCCTGACTTTC CASGFGSGANVLTF
14 TRBD1 once TRBJ2-7 TRBV30 TGTGCCTGGAGACACGGGACAGGGTACCACGAGCAGTACTTC CAWRHGTGYHEQYF
16 NA NA TRBJ1-1 TRBV7-9 TGTGCCAGCAGCTTCGACAGACGGGCAGGGGAGACTGAAGCTTTCTTT CASSFDRRAGETEAFF
13 NA NA TRBJ2-1 TRBV5-4 TGTGCCAGCAGGATCCAAGAGGACAATGAGCAGTTCTTC CASRIQEDNEQFF
14 TRBD1 NA TRBJ1-3 TRBV10-3 TGTGCCATCAGTGAAACAGGGGGACTGAACACCATATATTTT CAISETGGLNTIYF
15 NA NA TRBJ2-7 TRBV9 TGTGCCAGCAGCCTACTCGGGACTCCCACCTACGAGCAGTACTTC CASSLLGTPTYEQYF
14 NA NA TRBJ1-6 TRBV6-1 TGTGCCAGCACAGGCCGTTCCTATAATTCACCCCTCCACTTT CASTGRSYNSPLHF
16 NA NA TRBJ2-7 TRBV19 TGTGCCAGTAGTCCCCGGGCCCAACAGGGATCTTACGAGCAGTACTTC CASSPRAQQGSYEQYF
13 NA once TRBJ1-5 TRBV2 TGTGCCAGCAGTGAAGGACCCTATCAGCCCCAGCATTTT CASSEGPYQPQHF
17 NA NA TRBJ2-4 TRBV7-9 TGTGCCAGCAGCTTAGGCAGGGGGGGCTCGACCAAAAACATTCAGTACTTC CASSLGRGGSTKNIQYF
17 NA NA TRBJ1-4 TRBV19 TGTGCCAGTAGTATACCCGCCGTGGGGGCACCCAATGAAAAACTGTTTTTT CASSIPAVGAPNEKLFF
14 NA NA TRBJ2-7 TRBV7-2 TGTGCCAGCAGCCGGTCAACGGACACCTACGAGCAGTACTTC CASSRSTDTYEQYF
15 TRBD1 NA TRBJ1-2 TRBV10-3 TGTGCCATCAGGAACCCTCGACAGGGAGTCTATGGCTACACCTTC CAIRNPRQGVYGYTF
14 NA NA TRBJ2-5 TRBV5-1 TGCGCCAGCAGCCCGTCCGGGACGCAAGAGACCCAGTACTTC CASSPSGTQETQYF
14 NA few TRBJ1-2 TRBV7-9 TGTGCCAGCAGCCTAGGGGGGCAGAACTATGGCTACACCTTC CASSLGGQNYGYTF
14 NA NA TRBJ2-3 TRBV27 TGTGCCAGCAGTTTAGGAGTATTCACAGATACGCAGTATTTT CASSLGVFTDTQYF
18 NA once TRBJ2-7 TRBV6-4 TGTGCCAGCAGTGACTCGGGGGGCAGCCCCGGGCGCTCCTACGAGCAGTACTTC CASSDSGGSPGRSYEQYF
15 NA NA TRBJ1-3 TRBV5-5 TGTGCCAGCAGCTTGGATTATAGCTCTGGAAACACCATATATTTT CASSLDYSSGNTIYF
17 NA NA TRBJ2-5 TRBV25-1 TGTGCCAGCAGTGAATATATTTCTGAGGGGTACCAAGAGACCCAGTACTTC CASSEYISEGYQETQYF
16 NA NA TRBJ2-2 TRBV12-5 TGTGCTAGTGGTCCCCCCCGCCGTGTTTACACCGGGGAGCTGTTTTTT CASGPPRRVYTGELFF